These 28 T cell receptor beta chains originate from one sample sequenced in a study of T cells in localized non-small cell lung cancer. Sequencing was performed with immunoSEQ multiplex PCR; in TCRdb, only in-frame clones are kept and a portion is missing. Of some 2,100 clones listed, 25% to 30% are singletons. Sequenced material: normal lung tissue next to the tumor, taken before any cancer treatment. These receptor sequences come from a female donor older than 55 with stage I lung adenocarcinoma.

The gene calls are TRBV10-2 and TRBJ2-6; possible D gene TRBD1, 5 bases. Trimming cost V 5 bases and J 0 bases, with 11 bases left between them. The CDR3 length is 16 residues. Germline CDR1 WSHSY, CDR2 SAAADI. The CDR3 sequence: CASSRQKFSGANVLTF. The CDR3 DNA is TGCGCCAGCAGTCGACAGAAATTCTCTGGGGCCAACGTCCTGACTTTC.

The chain couples TRBV11-3 to TRBJ2-5, with D hard to call. Germline lookup yields CDR1 SGHNT and CDR2 YENEEA. Trimming took 0 bases from V and 5 from J, leaving 10 bases between them. The CDR3 is 14 residues long. DNA of the CDR3: TGTGCCAGCAGCTTAGATTTCAGTTTGGAGACCCAGTACTTC. This gives the protein CASSLDFSLETQYF.

The V and J genes are TRBV19 and TRBJ1-4; a weak D match, TRBD1 (6 bases). Germline lookup yields CDR1 LNHDA and CDR2 SQIVND (reference sequence). The CDR3 has 15 amino acids. V was cut by 1 base and J by 6 bases, with 12 bases left in between. The CDR3 loop is CASSIGLRGDEKLFF. The CDR3 DNA is TGTGCCAGTAGTATAGGCCTCAGGGGAGATGAAAAACTGTTTTTT.

By share of the sample, this clone is large (0.1 to 1%). V and J are TRBV14 and TRBJ2-4; TRBD2 is a possible D gene (6 bases). Germline loops: CDR1 SGHDN, CDR2 FVKESK. The CDR3 has 16 residues. Trimming shortened V by 1 base and J by 1 base, and 11 bases separated the two germline ends. The CDR3 loop reads CASSQGAGRAKNIQYF. The CDR3 region has the DNA TGTGCCAGCAGCCAAGGGGCAGGGAGGGCCAAAAACATTCAGTACTTC.

Within the sample, this clone is medium-sized. The chain recombines TRBV6-8 with TRBJ1-1; D uncertain. This CDR3 spans 13 amino acids. CDR1 and CDR2 from the germline V gene are MNHGY and SAAAGT. The germline V and J ends were trimmed by 2 bases and 5 bases, with 9 bases remaining between them. Written as DNA, the CDR3 is TGTGCCAGCAGTTACCAGGAGATGACTGAAGCTTTCTTT. Protein: CASSYQEMTEAFF.

The chain uses TRBV6-8 and TRBJ2-2; TRBD1 is a possible D gene (5 bases). The CDR3 contains 13 residues. Trimming stripped 5 bases from V and 5 bases from J, with 9 bases between. Germline CDR1 reads MNHGY; CDR2 reads SAAAGT. CDR3 in amino acids: CASSLRETGELFF. For the CDR3, the DNA is TGTGCCAGCAGTCTCAGGGAAACCGGGGAGCTGTTTTTT.

This clone was recorded once. V and J are TRBV19 and TRBJ1-1, with a tentative D call TRBD1 (5 bases). The CDR3 has 12 residues. Germline values: CDR1 LNHDA, CDR2 SQIVND (reference sequence). The ends were cut back, 10 bases at V and 5 bases at J, with 14 bases in the middle. In nucleotides, the CDR3 is TGTGCCACGGGGGGACGGCGGACTGAAGCTTTCTTT. Encoded protein: CATGGRRTEAFF.

CDR3 loop: CASSPGGPSTDTQYF. In nucleotides, the CDR3 is TGTGCCAGCTCACCCGGCGGGCCTTCCACAGATACGCAGTATTTT. The rearrangement links TRBV18 to TRBJ2-3; possibly TRBD2 for D (5 bases). V shed 3 bases and J shed 2 bases, with 12 bases lying between them. The CDR3 totals 15 residues. The V gene's germline CDR1 is KGHSH and CDR2 LQKENI.

This clone was seen more than once but under ten times. The J gene is TRBJ1-2, the V gene TRBV7-5. TRBV7-5 is annotated as a pseudogene. This CDR3 has 15 residues. The DNA of the CDR3 is TGTGCCAGCAGGTCGGGGATGGTGGTAAACTATGGCTACACCTTC. Encoded protein: CASRSGMVVNYGYTF.

This clone was detected a few times. The chain joins TRBV6-4 to TRBJ1-5, with D possibly being TRBD1 (6 bases). This CDR3 comprises 13 residues. Germline V gives CDR1 MRHNA, CDR2 SNTAGT. Trimming removed 3 bases at V and 6 bases at J, with 9 bases between. The chain's CDR3 is CASSEAGVQPQHF. DNA for the CDR3: TGTGCCAGCAGTGAAGCAGGGGTTCAGCCCCAGCATTTT.

The chain carries TRBV18 and TRBJ1-3, with TRBD1 as a possible D gene (5 bases). Trimming cost V 8 bases and J 0 bases, with 11 bases left between them. The germline CDR1 and CDR2 sequences are KGHSH and LQKENI. This CDR3 has 14 amino acids. In DNA, the CDR3 is TGTGCCAGCCATCCGGGGACCTCTGGAAACACCATATATTTT. Translated: CASHPGTSGNTIYF.

This clone is deemed medium-sized. The chain is built from TRBV6-7 and TRBJ2-7, with D hard to call. TRBV6-7 is treated as an ORF (open reading frame) with a function not yet certain. This CDR3 comprises 11 residues. V was pared by 5 bases and J by 3 bases, with 5 bases between. CDR3 sequence: CASSNSYEQYF. The CDR3 coding sequence is TGTGCCAGCAGTAACAGCTACGAGCAGTACTTC.

This clone is judged large. The chain employs TRBV7-2 and TRBJ2-2; no reliable D call. With 5 bases removed from V and 6 bases from J, the gap between germline ends came to 10 bases. Germline V gives CDR1 SGHTA, CDR2 FQGNSA. The CDR3 has 13 amino acids. CDR3 in DNA: TGTGCCAGCAGCCAAGATAAATCCGGGGAGCTGTTTTTT. The encoded protein is CASSQDKSGELFF.

The chain has TRBV19 and TRBJ2-7; 9 bases map to TRBD1. The CDR3 has 16 residues. Per germline, CDR1 LNHDA and CDR2 SQIVND (reference sequence). V lost 5 bases to trimming and J lost 2 bases; unmatched junction nucleotides: 10. The CDR3: CASSSQQGATPYEQYF. The CDR3 region has the DNA TGTGCCAGTAGTTCTCAACAGGGGGCGACTCCCTACGAGCAGTACTTC.

This chain connects TRBV14 to TRBJ1-2; a possible D gene is TRBD1 (6 bases). The CDR3 consists of 16 residues. Trimming shortened V by 1 base and J by 3 bases, and 15 bases separated the two germline ends. Germline assignment: CDR1 SGHDN and CDR2 FVKESK. The CDR3 DNA is TGTGCCAGCAGCCAAGGGAGAACAGGGAGGGACTATGGCTACACCTTC. Its translation: CASSQGRTGRDYGYTF.

The chain employs TRBV30 and TRBJ1-1; TRBD1 matches at 7 bases. The CDR3 extends over 13 amino acids. Germline CDR1 is GTSNPN and CDR2 is SVGIG (reference sequence). Trimming removed 4 bases from V and 3 bases from J; junction bases left unmatched: 5. Here the CDR3 reads CAWTFTGDTEAFF. CDR3 nucleotides: TGTGCCTGGACTTTCACAGGGGACACTGAAGCTTTCTTT. The whole variable domain, remainder taken from reference TRBV30 and TRBJ1-1, is SQTIHQWPATLVQPVGSPLSLECTVEGTSNPNLYWYRQAAGRGLQLLFYSVGIGQISSEVPQNLSASRPQDRQFILSSKKLLLSDSGFYLCAWTFTGDTEAFFGQGTRLTVV.

The rearrangement links TRBV19 to TRBJ1-5, with 8 nucleotides matching TRBD1. J lost 3 bases, V lost 1 base, and 2 bases had no gene match. CDR1 is LNHDA and CDR2 is SQIVND in the germline V gene (reference sequence). There are 15 residues in the CDR3. CDR3 protein: CASSIGTGFNQPQHF. CDR3 nucleotides: TGTGCCAGTAGTATAGGGACAGGGTTCAATCAGCCCCAGCATTTT. Complete variable domain (other parts from reference TRBV19 and TRBJ1-5): DGGITQSPKYLFRKEGQNVTLSCEQNLNHDAMYWYRQDPGQGLRLIYYSQIVNDFQKGDIAEGYSVSREKKESFPLTVTSAQKNPTAFYLCASSIGTGFNQPQHFGDGTRLSIL.

This chain joins TRBV11-3 and TRBJ2-2; perhaps TRBD2 as D (6 bases). The V end was cut by 4 bases, the J end by 6 bases, with 12 bases between. This CDR3 has 14 residues. Germline V gene lookup returns CDR1 SGHNT and CDR2 YENEEA. The CDR3 sequence: CASSSTGGAGELFF. The CDR3 nucleotides read TGTGCCAGCAGCTCCACAGGCGGGGCCGGGGAGCTGTTTTTT.

The chain joins TRBV30 to TRBJ2-7; unclear D gene. Trimming took off 3 bases at V and 2 bases at J, with 8 bases between the two ends. Germline CDR1 GTSNPN, CDR2 SVGIG (reference sequence). The CDR3 consists of 12 residues. The CDR3 sequence is CAWSFLTYEQYF. CDR3 sequence (DNA): TGTGCCTGGAGCTTTTTAACCTACGAGCAGTACTTC.

By sample fraction, this clone is large (0.1 to 1%). The genes are TRBV11-3 and TRBJ2-7; maybe TRBD2 (6 bases). The CDR3 runs 16 residues. V lost 5 bases and J 6 bases, leaving 23 bases between the germline ends. From germline, CDR1 is SGHNT and CDR2 YENEEA. The CDR3 region is CASSLFAGGYAGEQYF. The CDR3 DNA reads TGTGCCAGCAGCCTATTCGCAGGAGGGTATGCTGGCGAGCAGTACTTC.

By proportion, this clone is medium-sized (0.01 to 0.1%). This chain joins TRBV11-3 and TRBJ1-2; the D gene is possibly TRBD1 (5 bases). The CDR3 covers 15 residues. CDR1 and CDR2 from the germline V gene are SGHNT and YENEEA. Trimming shortened V by 3 bases and J by 6 bases, and 17 bases separated the two germline ends. The CDR3 DNA reads as TGTGCCAGCAGCTTGCAGGGCCCGGGGGTACATGGCTACACCTTC. Translating gives CASSLQGPGVHGYTF.

This chain joins TRBV16 and TRBJ1-1, with a weak D call TRBD1 (5 bases). The CDR3 loop spans 15 amino acids. Trimming pared 8 bases from V and 0 bases from J, leaving 16 bases between. Germline V lookup: CDR1 KGHSY, CDR2 FQNENV. CDR3 bases: TGTGCCAGCGAACTGGGGCCACACTTGAACACTGAAGCTTTCTTT. Protein: CASELGPHLNTEAFF.

This clone was detected a few times. This chain connects TRBV6-8 to TRBJ2-1; 7 nucleotides match TRBD2. Unmatched junction bases numbered 14, after V lost 4 bases and J lost 8 bases. The CDR3 runs to 16 residues. Germline lookup yields CDR1 MNHGY and CDR2 SAAAGT. The CDR3 DNA sequence: TGTGCCAGCAGTTTAGGAGGACTAGGAGCAAGGGATGAGCAGTTCTTC. Protein sequence: CASSLGGLGARDEQFF.

This clone was seen more than once but under ten times. The chain joins TRBV19 to TRBJ1-1, with 8 bases identical to TRBD1. There are 13 residues in the CDR3. The trim removed 6 bases at V and 7 bases at J, leaving 7 bases unmatched. CDR1 is LNHDA, CDR2 SQIVND, per germline (reference sequence). The CDR3 reads CASRGQEVVEAFF. DNA for the CDR3: TGTGCCAGTAGGGGACAGGAGGTAGTTGAAGCTTTCTTT.

A few counts support this clone. The chain combines TRBV29-1 with TRBJ1-2, with 8 nucleotides matching TRBD1. Trimming at V came to 4 bases and at J to 2 bases, leaving 3 bases not matched to a gene. Looked up from germline, CDR1 is SQVTM and CDR2 is ANQGSEA. This CDR3 is built from 13 residues. The CDR3 region is CSVGGQANYGYTF. CDR3 nucleotides: TGCAGCGTTGGGGGACAGGCAAACTATGGCTACACCTTC.

The rearrangement links TRBV14 to TRBJ1-6, with no clear D. The CDR3 sequence is 13 residues long. The V end lost 0 bases, the J end lost 10 bases, and 7 bases lay between the germline ends. In germline, CDR1 is SGHDN, CDR2 FVKESK. The CDR3 loop is CASSQDRGSPLHF. CDR3 nucleotides: TGTGCCAGCAGCCAAGATCGTGGATCACCCCTCCACTTT.

This clone has just one count. This sample also contains other DNA sequences that code for the same CDR3. V gene TRBV18 combines with J gene TRBJ1-2; no firm D call. This CDR3 has 14 amino acids. The V end lost 2 bases, the J end lost 4 bases, and 11 bases lay between the germline ends. Germline V gene lookup returns CDR1 KGHSH and CDR2 LQKENI. This chain's CDR3 is CASSPGLGFYGYTF. The CDR3 DNA follows: TGTGCCAGCTCACCAGGTCTGGGCTTCTATGGCTACACCTTC.

This clone is deemed large (0.1 to 1%). The chain carries TRBV12-5 and TRBJ2-1; 10 bases line up with TRBD1. Trimming removed 5 bases from V and 3 bases from J; junction bases left unmatched: 4. There are 15 residues in the CDR3. The germline gives CDR1 LGHNT, CDR2 FRNRAP. Here the CDR3 DNA reads TGTGCTAGTGGTCCTAGGGACAGGGGCTACAATGAGCAGTTCTTC. This gives the protein CASGPRDRGYNEQFF.